A selection of T cell receptor beta chains follows, all from one sample in a study of response to subunit inactivated influenza vaccine. Via MiXCR, TCRdb re-called the RT-PCR reads, giving one row per CDR3 protein. The sample carries approximately 730,000 distinct CDR3 sequences, 14% recorded once. Here the sequenced sample was PBMCs from blood, taken around two weeks before vaccination. The origin of the receptors is a man between 45 and 60 years old who received an inactivated influenza vaccine. Both conserved end residues are part of each CDR3. D genes are given only for firm matches. Clone size is stated in some rows and not others, as once, few, many or a class when expanded.

TRBV29-1	few	NA	TRBJ2-7	TGCAGCGTTGAAGATGGAGGGGGCTACGAGCAGTACTTC	CSVEDGGGYEQYF
TRBV12-3/TRBV12-4	few	NA	TRBJ1-4	TGTGCCAGCAGTTTCCGGGGGAAGAATGAAAAACTGTTTTTT	CASSFRGKNEKLFF
TRBV11-2	many	TRBD1	TRBJ2-2	TGTGCCAGCAGCTTAGGGGACAGGGGGCTTACGGGGGAGCTGTTTTTT	CASSLGDRGLTGELFF
TRBV4-2	NA	TRBD1	TRBJ2-1	TGTGCCAGCAGAATTCACGCACGACTCCCGGGACAGATATACTACAATGAGCAGTTCTTC	CASRIHARLPGQIYYNEQFF
TRBV4-2	few	NA	TRBJ1-6	TGTGCCAGCAGCCAAGCAAGGGGATACAGCTCCTATAATTCACCCCTCCACTTT	CASSQARGYSSYNSPLHF
TRBV10-3	NA	NA	TRBJ2-7	TGTGCCATCAGTGAGTCGAATATGGGGAACGAGCAGTACTTC	CAISESNMGNEQYF
TRBV5-1	many	TRBD2	TRBJ2-1	TGTGCCAGCAGCTTGACTAGCGGGAGGTACAATGAGCAGTTCTTC	CASSLTSGRYNEQFF
TRBV7-7	many	NA	TRBJ2-2	TGTGCCAGCAGCTCAGTTATCGGGACTCTGGCGACCGGGGAGCTGTTTTTT	CASSSVIGTLATGELFF
TRBV18	few	TRBD1	TRBJ2-2	TGTGCCAGCTCACCGCCAGGACAGGGTTCATCCGGGGAGCTGTTTTTT	CASSPPGQGSSGELFF
TRBV29-1	few	TRBD1	TRBJ1-5	TGCAGCGTATCAGGGGGGGCGGGCAATCAGCCCCAGCATTTT	CSVSGGAGNQPQHF
TRBV20-1	few	NA	TRBJ2-1	TGCAGTGCTCGGGCGGGCCATGAGCAGTTCTTC	CSARAGHEQFF
TRBV29-1	many	NA	TRBJ1-1	TGCAGCGTTGAAAGGGGGGTGAACACTGAAGCTTTCTTT	CSVERGVNTEAFF
TRBV20-1	NA	NA	TRBJ1-2	TGCAGTGCTAGAGACACCCTATATGGCTACACCTTC	CSARDTLYGYTF
TRBV5-1	NA	TRBD1	TRBJ2-2	TGCGCCAGCAGCTGGGGACAGGGGGCGAACGGGGAGCTGTTTTTT	CASSWGQGANGELFF